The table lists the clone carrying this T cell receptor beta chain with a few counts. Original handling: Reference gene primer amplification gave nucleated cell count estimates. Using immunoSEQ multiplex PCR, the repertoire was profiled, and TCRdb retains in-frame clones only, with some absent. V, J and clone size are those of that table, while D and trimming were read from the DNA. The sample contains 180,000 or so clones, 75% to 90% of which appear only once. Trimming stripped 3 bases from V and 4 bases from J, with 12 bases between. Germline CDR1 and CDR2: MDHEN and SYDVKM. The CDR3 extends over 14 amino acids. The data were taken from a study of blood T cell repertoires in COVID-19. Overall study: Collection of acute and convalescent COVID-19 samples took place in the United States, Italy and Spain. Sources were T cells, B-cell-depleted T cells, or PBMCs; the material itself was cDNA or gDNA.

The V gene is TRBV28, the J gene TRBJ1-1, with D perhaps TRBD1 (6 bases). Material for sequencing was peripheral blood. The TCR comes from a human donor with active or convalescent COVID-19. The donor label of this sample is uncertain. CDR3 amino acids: CASSFWQGPTEAFF. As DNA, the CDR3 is TGTGCCAGCAGTTTCTGGCAGGGGCCCACTGAAGCTTTCTTT.